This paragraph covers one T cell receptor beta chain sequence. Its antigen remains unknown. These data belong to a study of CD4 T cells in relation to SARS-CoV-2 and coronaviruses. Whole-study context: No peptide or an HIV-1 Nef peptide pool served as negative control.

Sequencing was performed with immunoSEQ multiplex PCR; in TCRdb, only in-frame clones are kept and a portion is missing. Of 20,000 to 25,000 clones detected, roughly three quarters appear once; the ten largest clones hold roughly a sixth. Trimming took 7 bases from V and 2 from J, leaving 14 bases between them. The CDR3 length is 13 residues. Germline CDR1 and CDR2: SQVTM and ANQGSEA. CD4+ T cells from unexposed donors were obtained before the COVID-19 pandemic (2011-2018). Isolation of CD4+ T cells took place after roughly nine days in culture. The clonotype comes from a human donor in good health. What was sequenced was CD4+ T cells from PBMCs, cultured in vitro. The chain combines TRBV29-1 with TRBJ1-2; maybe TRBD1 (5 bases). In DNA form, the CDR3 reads TGCAGCGCCCCGACAGACTCAAACTATGGCTACACCTTC. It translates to CSAPTDSNYGYTF.